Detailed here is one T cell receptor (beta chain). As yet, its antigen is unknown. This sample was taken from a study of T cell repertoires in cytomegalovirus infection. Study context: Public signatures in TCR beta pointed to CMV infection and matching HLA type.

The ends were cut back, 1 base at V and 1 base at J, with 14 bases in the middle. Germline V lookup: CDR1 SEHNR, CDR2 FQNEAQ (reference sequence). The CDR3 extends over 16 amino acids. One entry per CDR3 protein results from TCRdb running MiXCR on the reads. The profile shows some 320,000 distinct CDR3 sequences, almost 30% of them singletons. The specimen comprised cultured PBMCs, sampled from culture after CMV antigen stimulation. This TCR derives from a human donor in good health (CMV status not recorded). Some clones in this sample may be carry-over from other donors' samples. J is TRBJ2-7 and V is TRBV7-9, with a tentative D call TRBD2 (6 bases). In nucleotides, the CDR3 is TGTGCCAGCAGCTTAGGGGGGAGCGGACTATCCTACGAGCAGTACTTC. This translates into CASSLGGSGLSYEQYF. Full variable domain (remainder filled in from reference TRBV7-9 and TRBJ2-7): DTGVSQNPRHKITKRGQNVTFRCDPISEHNRLYWYRQTLGQGPEFLTYFQNEAQLEKSRLLSDRFSAERPKGSFSTLEIQRTEQGDSAMYLCASSLGGSGLSYEQYFGPGTRLTVT.